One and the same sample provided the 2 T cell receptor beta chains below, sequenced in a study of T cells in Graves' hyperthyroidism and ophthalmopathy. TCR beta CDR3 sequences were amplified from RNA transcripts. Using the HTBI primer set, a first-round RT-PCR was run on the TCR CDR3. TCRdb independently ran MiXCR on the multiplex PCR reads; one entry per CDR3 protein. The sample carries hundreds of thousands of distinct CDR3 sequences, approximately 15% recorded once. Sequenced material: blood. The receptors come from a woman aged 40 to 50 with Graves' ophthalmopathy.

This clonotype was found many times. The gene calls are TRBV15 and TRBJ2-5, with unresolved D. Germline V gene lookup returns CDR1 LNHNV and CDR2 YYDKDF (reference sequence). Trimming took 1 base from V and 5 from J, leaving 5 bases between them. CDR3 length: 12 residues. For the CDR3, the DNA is TGTGCCACCAGCAGAGGCCCTGAGACCCAGTACTTC. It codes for CATSRGPETQYF.

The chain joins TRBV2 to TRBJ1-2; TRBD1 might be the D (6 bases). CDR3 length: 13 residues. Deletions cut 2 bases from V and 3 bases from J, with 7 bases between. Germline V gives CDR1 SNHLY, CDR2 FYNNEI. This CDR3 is CASSERTDYGYTF. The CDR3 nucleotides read TGTGCCAGCAGTGAACGGACAGACTATGGCTACACCTTC.